The source of this T cell receptor (beta chain) is a study of regulatory T cells in long-lasting Graves disease. Study-wide points: Persistent Graves' patients had lower TCR diversity than newly diagnosed ones.

Time point meaning: newly diagnosed GD, antithyroid drugs for less than 3 months. Making the TCR library involved RNA that had been extracted from PBMCs. Construction of TCR beta libraries relied on iRepertoire HTBI primers and on Arm-PCR targeting CDR3 regions. TCRdb re-analysed the multiplex PCR reads in MiXCR, keeping a single row per CDR3 protein. The sample contains around 500,000 distinct CDR3 sequences, around 12% of which appear only once. Points on this clonotype: Its target is not known.

The CDR3 loop spans 15 amino acids. V shed 4 bases, J shed 1 base, and the junction held 5 bases outside the gene matches. The germline gives CDR1 PRHDT, CDR2 FYEKMQ (reference sequence). The same data also went into a second study, on T cells in Graves' hyperthyroidism and ophthalmopathy. From that paper: Participants, patients aged 18 to 65, had newly diagnosed hyperthyroidism with a duration under 2 months. Initially, a first-round RT-PCR of the TCR CDR3 employed the HTBI primer set.

The sequence came from a woman aged 25 to 39 with Graves disease. The sample here was peripheral blood mononuclear cells (PBMCs), taken at new diagnosis, from a patient treated with antithyroid drugs. The V call is TRBV13, the J call TRBJ2-7, with 9 bases identical to TRBD1. CDR3 in DNA: TGTGCCAGCAGCTCAACAGGGGGCGCTTCCTACGAGCAGTACTTC. Translating gives CASSSTGGASYEQYF.